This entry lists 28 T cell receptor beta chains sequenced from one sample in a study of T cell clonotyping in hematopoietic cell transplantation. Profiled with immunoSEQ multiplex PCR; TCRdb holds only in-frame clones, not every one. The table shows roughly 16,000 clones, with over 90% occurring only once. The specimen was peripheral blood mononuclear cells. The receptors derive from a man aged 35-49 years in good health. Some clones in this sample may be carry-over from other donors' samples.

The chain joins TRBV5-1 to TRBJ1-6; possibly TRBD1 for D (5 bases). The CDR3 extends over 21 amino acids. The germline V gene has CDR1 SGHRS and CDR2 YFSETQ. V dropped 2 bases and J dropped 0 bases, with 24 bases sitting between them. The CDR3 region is CASSLIPMGGRSRSYNSPLHF. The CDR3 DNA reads TGCGCCAGCAGCTTAATTCCGATGGGGGGAAGATCGCGCTCCTATAATTCACCCCTCCACTTT.

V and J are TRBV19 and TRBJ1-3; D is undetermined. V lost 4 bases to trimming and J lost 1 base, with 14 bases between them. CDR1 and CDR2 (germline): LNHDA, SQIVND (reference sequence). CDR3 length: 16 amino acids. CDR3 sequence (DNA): TGTGCCAGTAGTACATTAGTCCTCCAATCTGGAAACACCATATATTTT. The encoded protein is CASSTLVLQSGNTIYF.

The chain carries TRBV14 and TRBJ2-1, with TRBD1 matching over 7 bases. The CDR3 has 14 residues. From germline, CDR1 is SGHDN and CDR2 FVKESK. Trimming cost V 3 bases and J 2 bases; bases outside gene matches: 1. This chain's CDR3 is CASSQGQPYNEQFF. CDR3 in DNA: TGTGCCAGCAGCCAGGGACAGCCCTACAATGAGCAGTTCTTC.

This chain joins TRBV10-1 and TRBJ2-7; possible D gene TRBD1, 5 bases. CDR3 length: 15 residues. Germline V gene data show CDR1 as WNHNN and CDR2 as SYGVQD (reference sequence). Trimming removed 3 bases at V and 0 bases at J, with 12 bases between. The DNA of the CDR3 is TGCGCCAGCAGTGATAGGACACACTGCTCCTACGAGCAGTACTTC. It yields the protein CASSDRTHCSYEQYF.

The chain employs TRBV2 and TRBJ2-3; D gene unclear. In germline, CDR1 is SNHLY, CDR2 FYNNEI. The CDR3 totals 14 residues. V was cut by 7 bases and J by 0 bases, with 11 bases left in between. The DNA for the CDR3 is TGTGCCAGCATCTATGAGCGCAGCACAGATACGCAGTATTTT. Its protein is CASIYERSTDTQYF.

CDR3 coding DNA: TGCGCCAGCAGCCAAGGGCAGGGCAATGAGCAGTTCTTC. This codes for CASSQGQGNEQFF. The rearrangement links TRBV4-3 to TRBJ2-1; D is perhaps TRBD1 (5 bases). V shed 1 base and J shed 6 bases, with 7 bases lying between them. This CDR3 spans 13 amino acids. CDR1 and CDR2 from the germline V gene are LGHNA and YSLEER.

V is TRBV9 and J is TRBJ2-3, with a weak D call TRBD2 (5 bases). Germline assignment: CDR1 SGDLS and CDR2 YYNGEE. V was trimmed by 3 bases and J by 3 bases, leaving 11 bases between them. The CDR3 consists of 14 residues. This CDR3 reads CASSARSATDTQYF. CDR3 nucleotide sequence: TGTGCCAGCAGCGCCCGTAGCGCTACAGATACGCAGTATTTT.

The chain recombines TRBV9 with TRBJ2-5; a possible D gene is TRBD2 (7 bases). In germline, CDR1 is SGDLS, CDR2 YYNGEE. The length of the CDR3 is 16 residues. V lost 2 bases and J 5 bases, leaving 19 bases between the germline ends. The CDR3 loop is CASSVSARGGLETQYF. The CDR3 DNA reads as TGTGCCAGCAGCGTTTCCGCGAGGGGGGGCTTGGAGACCCAGTACTTC.

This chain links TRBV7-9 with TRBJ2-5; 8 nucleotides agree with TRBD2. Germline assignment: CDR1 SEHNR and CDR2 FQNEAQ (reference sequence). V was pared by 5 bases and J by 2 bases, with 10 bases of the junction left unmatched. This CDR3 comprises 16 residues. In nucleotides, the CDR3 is TGTGCCAGCAGCCCCCTAGGGATAGCGGGGCAAGAGACCCAGTACTTC. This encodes CASSPLGIAGQETQYF.

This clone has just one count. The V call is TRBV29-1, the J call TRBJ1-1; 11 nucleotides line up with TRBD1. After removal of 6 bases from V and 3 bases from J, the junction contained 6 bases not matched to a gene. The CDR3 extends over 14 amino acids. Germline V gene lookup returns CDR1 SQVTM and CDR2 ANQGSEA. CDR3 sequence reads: CSVGQGARDTEAFF. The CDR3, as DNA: TGCAGCGTCGGACAGGGGGCGCGTGACACTGAAGCTTTCTTT.

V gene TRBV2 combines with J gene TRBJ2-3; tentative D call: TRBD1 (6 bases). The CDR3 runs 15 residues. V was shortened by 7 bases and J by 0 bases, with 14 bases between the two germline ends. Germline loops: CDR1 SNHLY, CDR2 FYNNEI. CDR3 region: CASTLGGPSTDTQYF. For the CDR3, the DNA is TGTGCCAGCACGCTTGGGGGCCCAAGCACAGATACGCAGTATTTT. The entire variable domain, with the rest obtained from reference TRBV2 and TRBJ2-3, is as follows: EPEVTQTPSHQVTQMGQEVILRCVPISNHLYFYWYRQILGQKVEFLVSFYNNEISEKSEIFDDQFSVERPDGSNFTLKIRSTKLEDSAMYFCASTLGGPSTDTQYFGPGTRLTVL.

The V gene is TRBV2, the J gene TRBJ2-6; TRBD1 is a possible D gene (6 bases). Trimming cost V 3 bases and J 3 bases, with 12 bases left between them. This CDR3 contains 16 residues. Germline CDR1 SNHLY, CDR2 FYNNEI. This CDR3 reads CASSDAGQLGANVLTF. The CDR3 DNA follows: TGTGCCAGCAGTGATGCAGGACAGCTTGGGGCCAACGTCCTGACTTTC.

CDR3 loop: CASSLTVATRSEKLFF. The DNA of the CDR3 is TGTGCCAGCAGCCTAACGGTGGCTACCCGGTCGGAAAAACTGTTTTTT. V gene TRBV7-9 combines with J gene TRBJ1-4, with D uncertain. The CDR3 contains 16 residues. Trimming shortened V by 5 bases and J by 8 bases, and 21 bases separated the two germline ends. Germline CDR1 SEHNR, CDR2 FQNEAQ (reference sequence).

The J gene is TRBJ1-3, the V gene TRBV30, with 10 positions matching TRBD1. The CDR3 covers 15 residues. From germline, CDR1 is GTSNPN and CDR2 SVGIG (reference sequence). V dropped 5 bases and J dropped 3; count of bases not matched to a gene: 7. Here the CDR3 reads CAWHRQGASGNTIYF. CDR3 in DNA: TGTGCCTGGCATCGACAGGGGGCTAGTGGAAACACCATATATTTT. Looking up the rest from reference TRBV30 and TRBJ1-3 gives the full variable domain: SQTIHQWPATLVQPVGSPLSLECTVEGTSNPNLYWYRQAAGRGLQLLFYSVGIGQISSEVPQNLSASRPQDRQFILSSKKLLLSDSGFYLCAWHRQGASGNTIYFGEGSWLTVV.

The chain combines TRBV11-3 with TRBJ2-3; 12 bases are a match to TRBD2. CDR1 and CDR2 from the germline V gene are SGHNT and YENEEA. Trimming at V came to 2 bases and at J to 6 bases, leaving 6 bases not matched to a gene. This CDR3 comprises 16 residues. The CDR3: CASSLKYGLAGDTQYF. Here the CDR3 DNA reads TGTGCCAGCAGCTTAAAATACGGACTAGCGGGGGATACGCAGTATTTT.

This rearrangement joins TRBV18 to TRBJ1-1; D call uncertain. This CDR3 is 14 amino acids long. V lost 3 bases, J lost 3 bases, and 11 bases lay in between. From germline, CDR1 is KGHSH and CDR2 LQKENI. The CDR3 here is CASSPKGADTEAFF. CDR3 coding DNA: TGTGCCAGCTCACCGAAGGGCGCGGACACTGAAGCTTTCTTT.

The CDR3 loop is CAWSAQGAGYEQYF. CDR3 coding DNA: TGTGCCTGGAGTGCCCAGGGGGCGGGATACGAGCAGTACTTC. V usage is TRBV30 and J usage is TRBJ2-7, with 8 bases matching TRBD1. The V gene end was trimmed by 1 base and the J gene end by 4 bases; junction bases not matched to a gene: 6. This CDR3 has 14 amino acids. In germline, CDR1 is GTSNPN, CDR2 SVGIG (reference sequence).

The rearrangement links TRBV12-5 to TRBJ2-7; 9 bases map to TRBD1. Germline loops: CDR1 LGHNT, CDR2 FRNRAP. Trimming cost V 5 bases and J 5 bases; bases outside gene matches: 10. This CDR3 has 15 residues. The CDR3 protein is CASGPPGTGIDEQYF. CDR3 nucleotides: TGTGCTAGTGGTCCCCCCGGGACAGGGATCGACGAGCAGTACTTC. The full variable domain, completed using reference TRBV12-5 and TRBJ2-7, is DARVTQTPRHKVTEMGQEVTMRCQPILGHNTVFWYRQTMMQGLELLAYFRNRAPLDDSGMPKDRFSAEMPDATLATLKIQPSEPRDSAVYFCASGPPGTGIDEQYFGPGTRLTVT.

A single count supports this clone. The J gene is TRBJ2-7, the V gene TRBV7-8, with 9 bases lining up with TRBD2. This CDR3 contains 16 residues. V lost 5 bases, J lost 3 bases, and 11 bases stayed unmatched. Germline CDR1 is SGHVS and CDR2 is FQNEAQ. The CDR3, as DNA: TGTGCCAGCAGCCACCCCCACTTAGCGGGAGACTACGAGCAGTACTTC. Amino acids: CASSHPHLAGDYEQYF.

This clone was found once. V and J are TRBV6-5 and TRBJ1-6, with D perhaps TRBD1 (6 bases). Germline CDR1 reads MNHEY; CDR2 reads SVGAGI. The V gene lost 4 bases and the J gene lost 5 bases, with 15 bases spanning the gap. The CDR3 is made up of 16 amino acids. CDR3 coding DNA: TGTGCCAGCAGTTCTTTCAGGGGATACAATAATTCACCCCTCCACTTT. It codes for CASSSFRGYNNSPLHF.

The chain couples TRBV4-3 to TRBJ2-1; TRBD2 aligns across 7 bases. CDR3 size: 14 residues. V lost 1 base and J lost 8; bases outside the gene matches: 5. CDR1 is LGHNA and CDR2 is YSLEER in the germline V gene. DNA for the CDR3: TGCGCCAGCAGCCAAGGTGGGGGAGGGTATGAGCAGTTCTTC. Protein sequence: CASSQGGGGYEQFF.

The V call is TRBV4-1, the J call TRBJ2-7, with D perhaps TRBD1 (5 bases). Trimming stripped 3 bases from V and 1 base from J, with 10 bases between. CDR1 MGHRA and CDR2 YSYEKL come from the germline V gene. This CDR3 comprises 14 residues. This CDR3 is CASSHYPGSYEQYF. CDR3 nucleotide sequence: TGCGCCAGCAGCCACTATCCAGGGTCCTACGAGCAGTACTTC.

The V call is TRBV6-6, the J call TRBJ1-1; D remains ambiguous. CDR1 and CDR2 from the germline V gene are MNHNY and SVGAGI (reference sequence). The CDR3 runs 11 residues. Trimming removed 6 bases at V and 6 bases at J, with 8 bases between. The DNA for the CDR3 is TGTGCCAGCAGCCCCCCCGCTGAAGCTTTCTTT. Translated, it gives CASSPPAEAFF.

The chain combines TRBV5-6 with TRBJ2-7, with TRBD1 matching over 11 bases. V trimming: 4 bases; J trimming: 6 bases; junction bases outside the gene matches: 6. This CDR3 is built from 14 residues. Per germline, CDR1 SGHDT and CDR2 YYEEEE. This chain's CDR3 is CASSTGQGAFEQYF. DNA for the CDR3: TGTGCCAGCAGCACTGGACAGGGGGCTTTCGAGCAGTACTTC.

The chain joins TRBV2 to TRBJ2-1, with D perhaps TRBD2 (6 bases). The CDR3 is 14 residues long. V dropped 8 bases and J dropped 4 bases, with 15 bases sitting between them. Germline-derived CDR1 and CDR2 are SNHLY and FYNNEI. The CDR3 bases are TGTGCCAGCGACCGGGACTCTACATACAATGAGCAGTTCTTC. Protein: CASDRDSTYNEQFF.

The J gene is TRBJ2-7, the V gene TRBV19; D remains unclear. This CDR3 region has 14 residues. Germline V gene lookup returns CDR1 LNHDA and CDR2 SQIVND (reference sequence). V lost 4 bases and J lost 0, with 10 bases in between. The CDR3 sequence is CASSTTTFSYEQYF. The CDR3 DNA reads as TGTGCCAGTAGTACGACAACTTTCTCCTACGAGCAGTACTTC.

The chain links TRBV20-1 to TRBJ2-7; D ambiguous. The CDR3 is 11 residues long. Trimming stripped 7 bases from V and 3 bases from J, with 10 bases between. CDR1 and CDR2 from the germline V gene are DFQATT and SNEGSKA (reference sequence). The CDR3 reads CSVHQDYEQYF. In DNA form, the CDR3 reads TGCAGTGTCCATCAAGACTACGAGCAGTACTTC.

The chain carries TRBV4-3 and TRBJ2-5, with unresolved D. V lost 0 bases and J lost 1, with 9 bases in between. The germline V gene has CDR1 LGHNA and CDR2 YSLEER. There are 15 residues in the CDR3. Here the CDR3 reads CASSQDVRSQETQYF. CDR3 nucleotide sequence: TGCGCCAGCAGCCAAGATGTCCGGAGCCAAGAGACCCAGTACTTC.